The entry that follows covers one T cell receptor beta chain sequence. This entry belongs to a study of blood T cell repertoires in COVID-19. Sequencing used immunoSEQ multiplex PCR; TCRdb keeps in-frame clones, though not all of them. The sample lists over 450,000 clones; around nine tenths were seen once. With 2 bases removed from V and 0 bases from J, the gap between germline ends came to 8 bases. This CDR3 is built from 15 residues. Per the germline V gene, CDR1 is ENHRY and CDR2 is SYGVKD. The clonotype was recovered from a woman aged 45-59 years with COVID-19, enrolled during active disease. Sequencing was performed on peripheral blood. This chain connects TRBV10-3 to TRBJ1-3; D unresolved. The CDR3 here is CAISEGRISGNTIYF. CDR3 sequence (DNA): TGTGCCATCAGTGAGGGCCGTATCTCTGGAAACACCATATATTTT.